This T cell receptor (beta chain) was documented in a study of blood T cell repertoires in COVID-19. In the authors' methods: Amplification from reference gene primers served as the basis for estimated nucleated cell counts. Assay used: immunoSEQ multiplex PCR; TCRdb lists only in-frame clones, some missing. V, J and clone size were drawn from that table, and D and trimming were deduced from the DNA. The sample shows around 110,000 clones, approximately 89% of them seen only once. This TCR was recovered from a man aged 35 to 55 with acute or convalescent COVID-19. The sample was peripheral blood.

CDR3 residues: CASSTRRTGLSNQPQHF. The CDR3 bases are TGTGCCAGCAGCACCCGTAGGACAGGGTTGAGCAATCAGCCCCAGCATTTT. J is TRBJ1-5 and V is TRBV21-1; the table's D call of TRBD1 was not tested on the DNA. TRBV21-1 is shown as a pseudogene. This CDR3 contains 17 residues.